This T cell receptor (beta chain) was retrieved from a study of naive CD8 T cells in extremely preterm neonates. Broader study findings: Compared with all age groups, preterm neonates showed less repertoire richness.

Points on this clone: Its cognate antigen is unknown.

Profiling relied on immunoSEQ multiplex PCR, and the TCRdb table lists in-frame clones only, not all of them. Of some 7,400 clones in the sample, 95% to 98% are singletons; the top ten hold about 0.35%. The V end lost 2 bases, the J end lost 3 bases, and 14 bases lay between the germline ends. The CDR3 runs to 16 residues. The germline CDR1 and CDR2 sequences are MNHEY and SMNVEV (reference sequence). This receptor was taken from a human donor in good health. The genes are TRBV27 and TRBJ1-5, with D unresolved. Sequenced input: naive CD8+ T cells from blood. CDR3 sequence reads: CASSLSSGGVNQPQHF. The DNA of the CDR3 is TGTGCCAGCAGTTTAAGCTCAGGAGGTGTCAATCAGCCCCAGCATTTT.